This T cell receptor (beta chain) originates from a study of shared clonotypes between healthy human individuals. Whole-study context: Three plates were used per donor for CD4 naive, three for CD4 memory, two for CD8 naive and one for CD8 memory.

This CDR3 contains 17 residues. Germline-derived CDR1 and CDR2 are LGHNA and YSLEER. V was cut by 0 bases and J by 0 bases, with 15 bases left in between. Deep-level settings were used for running the assay. Produced via immunoSEQ multiplex PCR; TCRdb's table is partial and in-frame only. The data hold 2 million or so clones, with 85% to 95% observed a single time. V and J are TRBV4-3 and TRBJ2-7, with TRBD2 as a possible D gene (6 bases). The material sequenced was naive CD4+ T cells sorted from blood. The subset: CD45RA+ positively selected. The TCR originated in a man aged 18 to 30 in good health. The CDR3 DNA is TGCGCCAGCAGCCAAGATCTGGATAGCGGTTTCTCCTACGAGCAGTACTTC. It codes for CASSQDLDSGFSYEQYF.